Reported below is one TCR beta chain. Antigen unknown. This sample was included in a study of cytomegalovirus exposure and HLA in healthy donors. Findings and limits, study-wide: Both high specificity and high sensitivity reportedly marked the classifier's diagnosis of cytomegalovirus status. Per a later analysis, under 20,000 TCR beta sequences showed association with HLA alleles at 0.05 false discovery rate.

The PCR contained 60 Vbeta and 13 Jbeta primers. Sequenced by immunoSEQ multiplex PCR; TCRdb stores in-frame clones only, minus some. This table has tens of thousands of clones, around 81% appearing once. V was trimmed by 0 bases and J by 0 bases, leaving 15 bases between them. The CDR3 spans 18 residues. Germline V gene lookup returns CDR1 MNHNS and CDR2 SASEGT. The specimen was PBMCs. This receptor was obtained from a young man in good health and CMV-seronegative. This chain joins TRBV6-1 and TRBJ1-3, with D unclear. CDR3 nucleotide sequence: TGTGCCAGCAGTGAAGCGAGAAGGTTGGGAGTCTCTGGAAACACCATATATTTT. It codes for CASSEARRLGVSGNTIYF.